This TCR beta chain was sequenced in a study of beta chain features in type 1 diabetes. Study overall: There was similarity between patients and healthy donors in age, gender and cell yields.

Germline V lookup: CDR1 SQVTM, CDR2 ANQGSEA. V was trimmed by 5 bases and J by 3 bases, leaving 11 bases between them. The CDR3 is made up of 13 amino acids. As to this clone: Its antigen remains unidentified.

The investigators reverse transcribed all of the isolated RNA, so they sequenced expressed TCRB transcripts. The repertoire was sequenced with immunoSEQ multiplex PCR; TCRdb's copy has only in-frame clones and lacks some. The data contain tens of thousands of clones, 50% to 70% of them singletons. There was one heparinised blood draw per donor, averaging about 120 mL. Based on CD45RO/CCR7/CD25/CD127/CD95/CD27, CD4+ regulatory, stem cell-like memory, naive and central memory cells were sorted. Regarding the study as a whole: Across all four CD4+ subsets, people with type 1 diabetes showed modestly shorter TCRB CDR3s.

The TCR originated in a man aged 18 to 30 with type 1 diabetes. The sequencing input was stem cell memory CD4+ T cells from blood. The chain carries TRBV29-1 and TRBJ1-5; D is perhaps TRBD1 (6 bases). CDR3 loop: CSVRTVLNQPQHF. The CDR3 DNA reads as TGCAGCGTTCGGACAGTGCTCAATCAGCCCCAGCATTTT.